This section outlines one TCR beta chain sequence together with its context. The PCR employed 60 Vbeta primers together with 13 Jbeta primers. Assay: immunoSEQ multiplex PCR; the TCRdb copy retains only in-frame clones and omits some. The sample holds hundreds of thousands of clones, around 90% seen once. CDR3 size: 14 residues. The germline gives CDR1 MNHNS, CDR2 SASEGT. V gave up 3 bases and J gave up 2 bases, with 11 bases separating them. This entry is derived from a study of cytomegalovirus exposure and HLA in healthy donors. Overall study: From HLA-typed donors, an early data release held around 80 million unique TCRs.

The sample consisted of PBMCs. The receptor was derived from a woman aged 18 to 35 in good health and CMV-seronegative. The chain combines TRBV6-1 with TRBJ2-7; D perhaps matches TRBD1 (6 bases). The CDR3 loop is CASSDRGWAYEQYF. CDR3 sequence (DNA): TGTGCCAGCAGTGACAGGGGCTGGGCCTACGAGCAGTACTTC.